These 24 T cell receptor beta chains were all obtained from the same sample, sequenced in a study of blood T cell repertoires in COVID-19. The data were produced by immunoSEQ multiplex PCR, yet TCRdb's version contains in-frame clones alone and is incomplete. The sample lists about 130,000 clones, around four fifths occurring once. The sample comprised peripheral blood. The receptors originated from a man aged 55 to 70 who had recovered from COVID-19.

This chain joins TRBV27 and TRBJ1-6, with D tentatively TRBD1 (5 bases). Germline CDR1 is MNHEY and CDR2 is SMNVEV (reference sequence). The CDR3 sequence is 14 residues long. The ends were cut back, 6 bases at V and 10 bases at J, with 16 bases in the middle. CDR3 loop: CASSPGVGRSPLHF. CDR3 bases: TGTGCCAGCAGCCCGGGGGTTGGTCGATCACCCCTCCACTTT.

The chain has TRBV5-8 and TRBJ1-3, with 10 bases aligning to TRBD1. Trimming at V came to 7 bases and at J to 3 bases, leaving 1 base not matched to a gene. The CDR3 sequence is 13 residues long. Germline assignment: CDR1 SGHTS and CDR2 YDEGEE. CDR3 region: CASGQGVGNTIYF. In nucleotides, the CDR3 is TGTGCCAGCGGACAGGGGGTTGGAAACACCATATATTTT.

The chain uses TRBV3-1 (or the pseudogene TRBV3-2) and TRBJ2-1; the match to TRBD2 covers 11 bases. Losses at the gene ends were 3 bases for V and 8 bases for J; bases not matched to a gene: 18. The CDR3 contains 19 residues. The germline V gene encodes CDR1 LGHDT and CDR2 YNNKEL (reference sequence). This CDR3 is CASSHIAGGPGRSYHEQFF. The CDR3 nucleotides are TGTGCCAGCAGCCATATAGCGGGAGGGCCGGGGAGGTCATACCATGAGCAGTTCTTC.

This sequence joins TRBV2 and TRBJ2-7, with 8 bases lining up with TRBD1. The germline gives CDR1 SNHLY, CDR2 FYNNEI. J was trimmed by 6 bases and V by 5 bases; bases with no gene match: 15. The CDR3 contains 16 residues. CDR3 coding DNA: TGTGCCAGCAGTTATTCCGGACAGGGACCCGACCTCGAGCAGTACTTC. Translation: CASSYSGQGPDLEQYF.

The table lists this clone with a few counts. This sequence joins TRBV6-5 and TRBJ2-5, with D maybe TRBD1 (5 bases). In germline, CDR1 is MNHEY, CDR2 SVGAGI. V was pared by 7 bases and J by 1 base, with 16 bases between. The CDR3 consists of 15 residues. CDR3 in amino acids: CASKFSQTAQETQYF. DNA for the CDR3: TGTGCCAGCAAGTTTTCCCAGACAGCCCAAGAGACCCAGTACTTC.

The gene calls are TRBV16 and TRBJ2-7; D ambiguous. CDR3 length equals 16 residues. Germline loops: CDR1 KGHSY, CDR2 FQNENV. Trimming took 1 base from V and 0 from J, leaving 13 bases between them. Written as DNA, the CDR3 is TGTGCCAGCAGCCAATATGAGACCCGGAGCTCCTACGAGCAGTACTTC. As protein: CASSQYETRSSYEQYF.

This chain uses TRBV5-1 with TRBJ2-3; 7 bases fit TRBD1. The CDR3 consists of 15 residues. With V trimmed by 0 bases and J by 4 bases, 5 bases remained unmatched. Germline V gene lookup returns CDR1 SGHRS and CDR2 YFSETQ. CDR3 DNA: TGCGCCAGCAGCTTGGGAGGGGGCAGTGCAGATACGCAGTATTTT. This encodes CASSLGGGSADTQYF.

J is TRBJ1-1 and V is TRBV6-5; 10 bases are a match to TRBD1. The CDR3 is 15 amino acids. J was trimmed by 3 bases and V by 4 bases; bases with no gene match: 5. The germline V gene has CDR1 MNHEY and CDR2 SVGAGI. Here the CDR3 reads CASSSPGTGDTEAFF. DNA of the CDR3: TGTGCCAGCAGTTCCCCAGGGACAGGGGACACTGAAGCTTTCTTT.

The chain has TRBV5-6 and TRBJ2-3; TRBD2 matches at 8 bases. Germline V CDR1 and CDR2: SGHDT, YYEEEE. The CDR3 length is 15 residues. Losses at the gene ends were 3 bases for V and 3 bases for J; bases not matched to a gene: 6. The CDR3 protein is CASSYRTSPTDTQYF. CDR3 DNA sequence: TGTGCCAGCAGCTACCGGACTAGCCCGACAGATACGCAGTATTTT.

The chain employs TRBV7-2 and TRBJ1-2; tentative D call: TRBD1 (5 bases). Trimming removed 6 bases at V and 0 bases at J, with 11 bases between. The CDR3 spans 14 residues. CDR1 SGHTA and CDR2 FQGNSA come from the germline V gene. This chain's CDR3 is CASRSTGANYGYTF. CDR3 DNA: TGTGCCAGCAGGAGCACGGGGGCTAACTATGGCTACACCTTC.

V gene TRBV3-1 (or the pseudogene TRBV3-2) combines with J gene TRBJ2-3; possible D gene TRBD2, 6 bases. V lost 7 bases, J lost 11 bases, and 25 bases lay in between. CDR3 length: 15 residues. CDR1 and CDR2 (germline): LGHDT, YNNKEL (reference sequence). CDR3: CASTSTSTGAGGQYF. The CDR3 bases are TGTGCCAGCACCTCAACTAGCACTGGGGCCGGAGGGCAGTATTTT.

The chain joins TRBV7-2 to TRBJ2-4; 10 bases are a match to TRBD2. J gave up 8 bases and V 4 bases, and 2 bases lay outside the gene matches. Germline CDR1 and CDR2: SGHTA and FQGNSA. This CDR3 contains 13 residues. The CDR3 coding sequence is TGTGCCAGCAGCTACGGACTAGCGGACATTCAGTACTTC. Amino acid sequence: CASSYGLADIQYF.

The chain joins TRBV24-1 to TRBJ2-1; 13 bases line up with TRBD2. In germline, CDR1 is KGHDR, CDR2 SFDVKD. Trimming cost V 4 bases and J 7 bases; bases outside gene matches: 9. The CDR3 covers 17 residues. CDR3 nucleotides: TGTGCCACCAGTGAATCTAGACTAGCGGGGGGAGCAAATGAGCAGTTCTTC. Encoded protein: CATSESRLAGGANEQFF.

The chain combines TRBV25-1 with TRBJ1-1, with TRBD1 matching 7 bases. There are 14 residues in the CDR3. Germline CDR1 and CDR2: MGHDK and SYGVNS. With 7 bases clipped from V and 3 bases from J, the junction kept 8 bases outside the gene matches. The CDR3 here is CASTKTGRDTEAFF. The CDR3 nucleotides read TGTGCCAGCACCAAGACAGGGAGAGACACTGAAGCTTTCTTT.

A remark on this clone: At one boundary the junction diverges from the germline segment, which might be a read error. This same CDR3 is encoded by further DNA sequences in the sample. The chain links TRBV18 to TRBJ2-7; 9 bases match TRBD1. This CDR3 is 15 amino acids long. Germline V gene sequence: CDR1 KGHSH, CDR2 LQKENI. In nucleotides, the CDR3 is TGTGCCAGCTCTGAGGGACAGGGCATACGCTACGAACAGTACTTC. This encodes CASSEGQGIRYEQYF.

The rearrangement uses TRBV12-3 or TRBV12-4 and TRBJ1-2; perhaps TRBD1 as D (6 bases). This CDR3 contains 13 residues. Trimming pared 5 bases from V and 4 bases from J, leaving 11 bases between. Written as DNA, the CDR3 is TGTGCCAGCAGTCACAGGGTGTTCTATGGCTACACCTTC. This codes for CASSHRVFYGYTF.

In its sample, this clone was seen once. The V and J genes are TRBV9 and TRBJ2-5; 7 nucleotides agree with TRBD2. The germline CDR1 and CDR2 sequences are SGDLS and YYNGEE. V lost 7 bases and J lost 4; bases outside the gene matches: 4. This CDR3 spans 12 amino acids. The CDR3, as DNA: TGTGCCAGCGGAGGGGAGGGAGAGACCCAGTACTTC. As protein: CASGGEGETQYF.

The genes are TRBV10-1 and TRBJ2-3, with D possibly matching TRBD1 (6 bases). Germline V gives CDR1 WNHNN, CDR2 SYGVQD (reference sequence). The V end lost 4 bases, the J end lost 4 bases, and 18 bases lay between the germline ends. The length of the CDR3 is 16 residues. The CDR3 nucleotides are TGCGCCAGCAGTGTTTTTGGGGGCGGGCAGGCAGATACGCAGTATTTT. Its protein is CASSVFGGGQADTQYF.

The chain links TRBV7-2 to TRBJ1-2; D ambiguous. Germline V gene lookup returns CDR1 SGHTA and CDR2 FQGNSA. V was pared by 2 bases and J by 7 bases, with 17 bases between. The CDR3 length is 15 residues. CDR3 in DNA: TGTGCCAGCAGCTTAAGGCAGGTTTCGTTAGGTGGCTACACCTTC. It yields the protein CASSLRQVSLGGYTF.

The chain is built from TRBV2 and TRBJ1-1; 8 positions match TRBD1. The CDR3 covers 14 residues. V shed 6 bases and J 1 base; nucleotides not matched to a gene: 4. The germline V gene has CDR1 SNHLY and CDR2 FYNNEI. The CDR3 region is CASRTGQGNTEAFF. The CDR3 DNA reads as TGTGCCAGCAGGACTGGACAGGGGAACACTGAAGCTTTCTTT.

In its sample, this clone was seen many times. The sample contains more than one DNA sequence encoding this CDR3. J is TRBJ2-1 and V is TRBV11-2, with TRBD2 identical over 8 bases. The CDR3 runs 14 residues. With 3 bases clipped from V and 9 bases from J, the junction kept 7 bases outside the gene matches. From germline, CDR1 is SGHAT and CDR2 FQNNGV. The chain's CDR3 is CASSLRGAGGEQFF. CDR3 DNA sequence: TGTGCCAGCAGCTTGAGGGGGGCGGGGGGTGAGCAGTTCTTC.

The chain links TRBV11-2 to TRBJ2-7; TRBD1 matches 7 bases. V gave up 5 bases and J gave up 4 bases; unmatched junction bases: 11. The CDR3 loop spans 15 amino acids. Germline V gene sequence: CDR1 SGHAT, CDR2 FQNNGV. The CDR3 loop is CASSPRRQGLYEQYF. CDR3 nucleotides: TGTGCCAGCAGCCCCCGGAGACAGGGATTGTACGAGCAGTACTTC.

The chain recombines TRBV4-3 with TRBJ1-6; tentatively, D is TRBD1 (5 bases). Between the trimmed V and J ends, which lost 0 bases and 0 bases, there was a span of 12 bases. CDR1 and CDR2 (germline): LGHNA, YSLEER. The length of the CDR3 is 18 residues. As DNA, the CDR3 is TGCGCCAGCAGCCAAGAAGGACGGGGACTCTCCTATAATTCACCCCTCCACTTT. This gives the protein CASSQEGRGLSYNSPLHF.

This chain joins TRBV28 and TRBJ1-4; TRBD1 matches at 10 bases. CDR1 is MDHEN and CDR2 is SYDVKM in the germline V gene. The CDR3 has 16 amino acids. Unmatched junction bases numbered 11, after V lost 6 bases and J lost 7 bases. CDR3 in DNA: TGTGCCAGCAGCCCCTCCCTAGGGACAGGGGTTGAAAAACTGTTTTTT. It codes for CASSPSLGTGVEKLFF.